The text below deals with one T cell receptor (beta chain). Its antigen is still unknown. 13 Jbeta primers and 60 Vbeta primers were used for the PCR. Clones were sequenced by immunoSEQ multiplex PCR, and TCRdb holds only the in-frame ones, with some missing. The table lists roughly 150,000 clones, more than 75% of them singletons. The V end lost 0 bases, the J end lost 3 bases, and 11 bases lay between the germline ends. Germline CDR1 and CDR2: MNHEY and SVGAGI. The CDR3 loop spans 15 amino acids. These data are taken from a study of cytomegalovirus exposure and HLA in healthy donors. Regarding the study as a whole: In terms of immune exposure information, only CMV serostatus was available. Most TCR sequences were rare, but some public TCRs occurred in many donors. Per a prior analysis, the majority of TCR beta V segments were productive roughly 87% or roughly 30% of the time. TCR beta V- and J-gene trimming was later associated with a missense DCLRE1C variant.

The receptor comes from a male donor in good health and CMV-seronegative. Sequencing was performed on PBMCs. The chain combines TRBV6-5 with TRBJ1-2; D is undetermined. This CDR3 is CASSYSPQIYYGYTF. DNA for the CDR3: TGTGCCAGCAGTTACTCCCCACAGATATACTATGGCTACACCTTC.